The next 32 T cell receptor beta chains were all read from a single sample in a study of blood T cell repertoires in COVID-19. Clones were read by immunoSEQ multiplex PCR, and TCRdb kept only the in-frame ones, dropping some. The sample lists tens of thousands of clones, roughly two thirds seen once, with 8.8% in the top ten. The sequencing sample was made of peripheral blood. The receptors were gathered from a woman between 65 and 79 years old with acute or convalescent COVID-19.

The chain joins TRBV3-1 (or the pseudogene TRBV3-2) to TRBJ1-2; 7 positions agree with TRBD1. V shed 1 base and J 4 bases; nucleotides not matched to a gene: 9. The V gene's germline CDR1 is LGHDT and CDR2 YNNKEL (reference sequence). The CDR3 has 16 residues. CDR3 loop: CASSQGDSLSPYGYTF. The CDR3 DNA reads TGTGCCAGCAGCCAAGGGGACAGCCTATCTCCCTATGGCTACACCTTC.

The V gene is TRBV28, the J gene TRBJ2-7; D not certain. This CDR3 has 16 amino acids. V was shortened by 3 bases and J by 2 bases, with 17 bases between the two germline ends. The germline V gene has CDR1 MDHEN and CDR2 SYDVKM. CDR3 residues: CASSLSAMRLTYEQYF. In DNA form, the CDR3 reads TGTGCCAGCAGTTTGTCAGCGATGCGCCTGACCTACGAGCAGTACTTC.

This sequence joins TRBV7-2 and TRBJ1-2, with a tentative D call TRBD1 (6 bases). The CDR3 is 16 amino acids. Per germline, CDR1 SGHTA and CDR2 FQGNSA. V lost 1 base to trimming and J lost 8 bases, with 20 bases between them. This CDR3 is CASSLVSRGAWRGYTF. Here the CDR3 DNA reads TGTGCCAGCAGCTTAGTGTCCCGGGGGGCATGGAGAGGCTACACCTTC.

This clone was found once. V is TRBV18 and J is TRBJ1-1; D remains unclear. Between the trimmed V and J ends, which lost 6 bases and 1 base, there was a span of 15 bases. The CDR3 covers 15 residues. Germline lookup yields CDR1 KGHSH and CDR2 LQKENI. Here the CDR3 DNA reads TGTGCCAGCTCCTCGGCGGAGGGAGGGAACACTGAAGCTTTCTTT. Residues: CASSSAEGGNTEAFF.

Only a few counts were recorded for this clone. The CDR3 region is CASSGGTEPYEQYF. CDR3 in DNA: TGTGCCAGCTCTGGCGGGACAGAGCCATACGAGCAGTACTTC. The chain joins TRBV18 to TRBJ2-7; weak D call: TRBD1 (7 bases). Between the trimmed V and J ends, which lost 6 bases and 4 bases, there was a span of 16 bases. Germline CDR1 KGHSH, CDR2 LQKENI. The CDR3 is 14 residues long. The whole variable domain, filled in from reference TRBV18 and TRBJ2-7, reads NAGVMQNPRHLVRRRGQEARLRCSPMKGHSHVYWYRQLPEEGLKFMVYLQKENIIDESGMPKERFSAEFPKEGPSILRIQQVVRGDSAAYFCASSGGTEPYEQYFGPGTRLTVT.

This chain uses TRBV4-2 with TRBJ1-5, with D perhaps matching TRBD1 (5 bases). This CDR3 is 16 amino acids long. Between the trimmed V and J ends, which lost 1 base and 6 bases, there was a span of 16 bases. CDR1 LGHNA and CDR2 YNFKEQ come from the germline V gene. The CDR3 DNA reads TGTGCCAGCAGCCAAGGGGACGGCGGGGTCGGTCAGCCCCAGCATTTT. It is translated as CASSQGDGGVGQPQHF.

This clone was seen ten or more times. The chain joins TRBV13 to TRBJ2-2; 7 bases match TRBD1. Germline trimming cut 1 base from V and 6 bases from J; bases unmatched to any gene: 2. The CDR3 totals 14 residues. CDR1 and CDR2 (germline): PRHDT, FYEKMQ (reference sequence). DNA for the CDR3: TGTGCCAGCAGCTTAGAGACAGGGCCCGGGGAGCTGTTTTTT. It specifies CASSLETGPGELFF.

This clone is classed as medium-sized. V usage is TRBV10-2 and J usage is TRBJ2-1; 7 positions match TRBD2. Germline loops: CDR1 WSHSY, CDR2 SAAADI. The CDR3 extends over 15 amino acids. V trimming: 2 bases; J trimming: 8 bases; junction bases outside the gene matches: 9. The CDR3 DNA reads as TGCGCCAGCAGTGAGGTCCCGGATAGCGGGCATGAGCAGTTCTTC. Translating it yields CASSEVPDSGHEQFF.

The V gene is TRBV5-4, the J gene TRBJ2-3; D perhaps matches TRBD2 (6 bases). Germline CDR1 SGHNT, CDR2 YYREEE (reference sequence). V lost 10 bases, J lost 3 bases, and 18 bases lay in between. The CDR3 sequence is 14 residues long. CDR3 coding DNA: TGTGCCGCGCGCGGAGGGCTAGTAACAGATACGCAGTATTTT. Translation gives CAARGGLVTDTQYF. The variable domain in full, completed from reference TRBV5-4 and TRBJ2-3, reads ETGVTQSPTHLIKTRGQQVTLRCSSQSGHNTVSWYQQALGQGPQFIFQYYREEENGRGNFPPRFSGLQFPNYSSELNVNALELDDSALYLCAARGGLVTDTQYFGPGTRLTVL.

This clone has a single count. The gene calls are TRBV5-1 and TRBJ1-3; D might be TRBD1 (6 bases). The germline V gene encodes CDR1 SGHRS and CDR2 YFSETQ. Trimming cost V 2 bases and J 0 bases, with 9 bases left between them. The CDR3 totals 15 residues. This CDR3 reads CASSLGTTSGNTIYF. In DNA form, the CDR3 reads TGCGCCAGCAGCTTAGGGACAACCTCTGGAAACACCATATATTTT.

In this sample, this clone turned up once. J is TRBJ2-1 and V is TRBV6-5, with 11 nucleotides matching TRBD2. The CDR3 is 15 residues long. V dropped 7 bases and J dropped 1; count of bases not matched to a gene: 3. Germline V gives CDR1 MNHEY, CDR2 SVGAGI. The CDR3 sequence: CASTTSGSSYNEQFF. The CDR3 DNA reads TGTGCCAGCACAACTAGCGGGAGTTCCTACAATGAGCAGTTCTTC.

This clone was found once. The chain employs TRBV7-9 and TRBJ2-1; D is perhaps TRBD2 (6 bases). This CDR3 spans 13 amino acids. Germline loops: CDR1 SEHNR, CDR2 FQNEAQ (reference sequence). Trimming took off 4 bases at V and 8 bases at J, with 12 bases between the two ends. CDR3 protein: CASSSPSVYEQFF. The CDR3 nucleotides read TGTGCCAGCAGCTCACCTAGCGTCTATGAGCAGTTCTTC.

The gene calls are TRBV19 and TRBJ1-5; tentative D call: TRBD1 (5 bases). The CDR3 is 13 amino acids. The germline V and J ends were trimmed by 7 bases and 4 bases, with 11 bases remaining between them. Per the germline V gene, CDR1 is LNHDA and CDR2 is SQIVND (reference sequence). The CDR3 sequence is CASTAGINQPQHF. The CDR3 bases are TGTGCCAGTACGGCAGGGATAAATCAGCCCCAGCATTTT. The whole variable domain, remainder taken from reference TRBV19 and TRBJ1-5, is DGGITQSPKYLFRKEGQNVTLSCEQNLNHDAMYWYRQDPGQGLRLIYYSQIVNDFQKGDIAEGYSVSREKKESFPLTVTSAQKNPTAFYLCASTAGINQPQHFGDGTRLSIL.

The CDR3 bases are TGTGCCAGCAGCTTCCAGGACAGGGAGTTCTATGGCTACACCTTC. Translation gives CASSFQDREFYGYTF. V gene TRBV5-4 combines with J gene TRBJ1-2; 8 bases match TRBD1. With V trimmed by 2 bases and J by 4 bases, 7 bases remained unmatched. Germline V gene sequence: CDR1 SGHNT, CDR2 YYREEE (reference sequence). The CDR3 extends over 15 amino acids.

V and J are TRBV19 and TRBJ2-5, with 9 bases matching TRBD1. The germline CDR1 and CDR2 sequences are LNHDA and SQIVND (reference sequence). This CDR3 is built from 16 residues. V lost 9 bases and J lost 5; bases outside the gene matches: 16. CDR3 DNA: TGTGCCAGAACCTCACCCAACAGGGGGCAGCCGGAGACCCAGTACTTC. Translation: CARTSPNRGQPETQYF.

CDR3 sequence reads: CASSRLGAGEVFANTGELFF. CDR3 nucleotide sequence: TGTGCCAGCAGCCGGTTGGGGGCAGGGGAAGTCTTCGCGAACACCGGGGAGCTGTTTTTT. The chain employs TRBV5-4 and TRBJ2-2, with a tentative D call TRBD1 (6 bases). With 4 bases removed from V and 0 bases from J, the gap between germline ends came to 25 bases. Germline CDR1 SGHNT, CDR2 YYREEE (reference sequence). This CDR3 is built from 20 residues.

The chain is built from TRBV4-1 and TRBJ2-1; 15 bases match TRBD2. Germline CDR1 MGHRA, CDR2 YSYEKL. This CDR3 has 16 amino acids. The ends lost 4 bases at V and 8 bases at J; junction bases unmatched: 6. The CDR3 DNA follows: TGCGCCAGCAGCCCAGGACTAGCGGGAGGGCCCCATGAGCAGTTCTTC. Its translation is CASSPGLAGGPHEQFF.

In DNA form, the CDR3 reads TGTGCCAGCAGTTACTCGGGACAGACGGTTGGAACACCCCTCCACTTT. It is translated as CASSYSGQTVGTPLHF. V and J are TRBV6-5 and TRBJ1-6; 7 bases fit TRBD1. V was pared by 0 bases and J by 11 bases, with 10 bases of the junction left unmatched. The CDR3 contains 16 residues. CDR1 MNHEY and CDR2 SVGAGI come from the germline V gene.

The chain combines TRBV2 with TRBJ2-1; D is ambiguous. This CDR3 is built from 13 residues. CDR1 and CDR2 (germline): SNHLY, FYNNEI. Trimming took 1 base from V and 8 from J, leaving 9 bases between them. CDR3: CASSEVELDEQFF. CDR3 coding DNA: TGTGCCAGCAGTGAAGTTGAGTTGGATGAGCAGTTCTTC.

V gene TRBV18 combines with J gene TRBJ2-5; D is unclear. In germline, CDR1 is KGHSH, CDR2 LQKENI. The CDR3 covers 13 residues. Trimming took 4 bases from V and 5 from J, leaving 11 bases between them. The CDR3 bases are TGTGCCAGCTCACTTTCCCAAGAGGAGACCCAGTACTTC. This codes for CASSLSQEETQYF.

Ten or more counts support this clone. V and J are TRBV24-1 and TRBJ2-7; the D gene is possibly TRBD1 (5 bases). Trimming stripped 4 bases from V and 2 bases from J, with 11 bases between. The CDR3 has 14 residues. In germline, CDR1 is KGHDR, CDR2 SFDVKD. CDR3 sequence: CATSEGQKPYEQYF. The CDR3 coding sequence is TGTGCCACCAGTGAGGGGCAGAAACCCTACGAGCAGTACTTC.

The rearrangement uses TRBV3-1 (or the pseudogene TRBV3-2) and TRBJ1-1; D unclear. This CDR3 contains 13 residues. The germline V gene has CDR1 LGHDT and CDR2 YNNKEL (reference sequence). The V gene lost 7 bases and the J gene lost 4 bases, with 13 bases spanning the gap. The CDR3 nucleotides are TGTGCCAGCACCACGTCGGCGGGCACTGAAGCTTTCTTT. Translating gives CASTTSAGTEAFF.

V and J are TRBV3-1 (or the pseudogene TRBV3-2) and TRBJ2-3; TRBD2 aligns across 9 bases. Germline values: CDR1 LGHDT, CDR2 YNNKEL (reference sequence). V dropped 0 bases and J dropped 3; count of bases not matched to a gene: 4. The CDR3 has 16 amino acids. The CDR3 reads CASSQDASGNTDTQYF. The CDR3 region has the DNA TGTGCCAGCAGCCAAGACGCTAGCGGGAATACAGATACGCAGTATTTT.

This clone has only a few counts. This chain links TRBV7-3 with TRBJ2-1; perhaps TRBD2 as D (5 bases). V dropped 5 bases and J dropped 4 bases, with 9 bases sitting between them. The CDR3 loop spans 13 amino acids. Germline CDR1 reads SGHTA; CDR2 reads FQGTGA. CDR3 loop: CASSTDSYNEQFF. DNA for the CDR3: TGTGCCAGCAGCACGGACTCGTACAATGAGCAGTTCTTC.

This chain connects TRBV5-8 to TRBJ1-5; the D is unclear. Germline V gives CDR1 SGHTS, CDR2 YDEGEE. Trimming left V 1 base short and J 7 bases short, with 9 bases between. CDR3 length: 13 residues. In DNA, the CDR3 is TGTGCCAGCAGCTTGACGGCAGGACAGCCCCAGCATTTT. Its translation: CASSLTAGQPQHF.

V and J are TRBV13 and TRBJ2-1; weak D call: TRBD2 (6 bases). Trimming took off 1 base at V and 6 bases at J, with 13 bases between the two ends. The CDR3 has 15 amino acids. CDR1 is PRHDT, CDR2 FYEKMQ, per germline (reference sequence). The CDR3: CASSLEDYGGNEQFF. In DNA form, the CDR3 reads TGTGCCAGCAGCTTAGAGGATTACGGGGGCAATGAGCAGTTCTTC.

The chain combines TRBV6-5 with TRBJ1-4; 9 bases are shared with TRBD1. The CDR3 spans 14 residues. V shed 5 bases, J shed 7 bases, and the junction held 5 bases outside the gene matches. Germline CDR1 and CDR2: MNHEY and SVGAGI. The CDR3 sequence: CASSPGTGREKLFF. The CDR3 coding sequence is TGTGCCAGCAGTCCCGGGACAGGGCGTGAAAAACTGTTTTTT.

The genes are TRBV5-1 and TRBJ1-2; perhaps TRBD1 as D (5 bases). There are 13 residues in the CDR3. V was trimmed by 0 bases and J by 7 bases, leaving 10 bases between them. Germline V gene data show CDR1 as SGHRS and CDR2 as YFSETQ. Here the CDR3 DNA reads TGCGCCAGCAGCTTGGAGGGGATGAGTGGCTACACCTTC. It specifies CASSLEGMSGYTF.

The chain is built from TRBV7-3 and TRBJ2-2, with 7 bases lining up with TRBD1. CDR3 length: 14 amino acids. The germline V gene has CDR1 SGHTA and CDR2 FQGTGA. The J segment lost 6 bases and the V segment lost 5 bases, leaving 6 bases of the junction unmatched. The CDR3 reads CASSAGTVPGELFF. CDR3 nucleotides: TGTGCCAGCAGCGCCGGGACAGTCCCCGGGGAGCTGTTTTTT. Full variable domain (outside the CDR3, taken from reference TRBV7-3 and TRBJ2-2): GAGVSQTPSNKVTEKGKYVELRCDPISGHTALYWYRQSLGQGPEFLIYFQGTGAADDSGLPNDRFFAVRPEGSVSTLKIQRTERGDSAVYLCASSAGTVPGELFFGEGSRLTVL.

The chain combines TRBV6-2 or TRBV6-3 with TRBJ2-6, with 10 bases lining up with TRBD2. The germline CDR1 and CDR2 sequences are MNHEY and SVGEGT. The length of the CDR3 is 17 residues. V lost 2 bases, J lost 0 bases, and 1 base stayed unmatched. CDR3 bases: TGTGCCAGCAGTTACGGACTAGCGGACTCTGGGGCCAACGTCCTGACTTTC. This codes for CASSYGLADSGANVLTF.

The chain couples TRBV5-1 to TRBJ1-6, with 7 bases lining up with TRBD1. The CDR3 has 17 amino acids. Germline CDR1 SGHRS, CDR2 YFSETQ. The V and J ends lost 4 bases and 7 bases, in that order; junction bases with no gene match: 14. The CDR3, as DNA: TGCGCCAGCAGCCGGAACTCCGGGACAGAAGGAAATTCACCCCTCCACTTT. It yields the protein CASSRNSGTEGNSPLHF.

This chain uses TRBV3-1 (or the pseudogene TRBV3-2) with TRBJ2-6; D is ambiguous. The germline CDR1 and CDR2 sequences are LGHDT and YNNKEL (reference sequence). Trimming took off 0 bases at V and 0 bases at J, with 9 bases between the two ends. This CDR3 is 17 amino acids long. CDR3 residues: CASSQEVARSGANVLTF. In nucleotides, the CDR3 is TGTGCCAGCAGCCAAGAAGTGGCCCGCTCTGGGGCCAACGTCCTGACTTTC.